The clone carrying this TCR beta chain was counted between two and nine times. This entry comes from a study of control samples from healthy donors and cancer patients. The protocol was immunoSEQ multiplex PCR, while the TCRdb copy is restricted to in-frame clones and leaves out a portion. This repertoire shows some 120,000 clones, roughly 91% found once; its top ten account for around 1.8%. CDR1 is SGHTA, CDR2 FQGNSA, per germline. V lost 2 bases, J lost 4 bases, and 18 bases lay in between. There are 17 residues in the CDR3. The sample was PBMCs. This receptor was identified in a man aged 50 or older with head and neck cancer. The chain employs TRBV7-2 and TRBJ2-1; the D call may be TRBD1 or TRBD2 (5 bases each). The DNA for the CDR3 is TGTGCCAGCAGCTTAAGAGGGGCAATCCTTCCTTACAATGAGCAGTTCTTC. Residues: CASSLRGAILPYNEQFF.